This T cell receptor beta chain was documented in a study of T-cell memory formation after mild COVID-19. Regarding the study as a whole: Nothing showed for sure that second-wave clones peaking on day 37 were SARS-CoV-2 specific. The study found balanced CD4/CD8 in clones contracting day 15 to 85 and a CD4+ lean in later expanders. CM and EM subsets held most contracting CD4+ clones; EMRA held CD8+ ones.

5'RACE primed from the constant segment yielded TCR alpha and TCR beta cDNA libraries bearing sample barcodes and UMIs. TCRdb reanalysed the 5' RACE reads using MiXCR and keeps one entry per CDR3 protein. This table holds around 410,000 distinct CDR3 sequences, around a quarter found once. A note on this clonotype: The antigen is undetermined.

With 4 bases removed from V and 6 bases from J, the gap between germline ends came to 6 bases. The CDR3 spans 11 residues. The V gene's germline CDR1 is SGHTA and CDR2 FQGTGA. Sequenced: PBMCs or a T cell subset sorted from them (not recorded which). The receptor was derived from an adult woman who had mild COVID-19 (a few samples of this study predate the infection). Cell type and time point are not known. The rearrangement uses TRBV7-3 and TRBJ1-1; no firm D call. The CDR3 DNA follows: TGTGCCAGCAGCTCCACATCTGAAGCTTTCTTT. Protein sequence: CASSSTSEAFF.